This T cell receptor (beta chain) emerged from a study of beta chain features in type 1 diabetes listed by TCRdb under 2018. As for the study more broadly: No differences in mean age, gender distribution, total cell number or subset yield were found between patients and healthy donors. A total of approximately 100,000,000 sorted cells were examined across all samples, and the number of cells per subset was strongly correlated with RNA yield. The study compared TCRB repertoires of sorted circulating CD4+ T cell subsets between recently diagnosed type 1 diabetes patients and matched healthy donors. Naive and central memory subsets were obtained from all 30 or so donors, but regulatory and stem cell-like memory subsets were isolated from only 8 patients and roughly 8 healthy donors. Overall study results and their limits: Because the HLA sub-analyses included only small numbers of individuals, any influence of HLA type on TCRB rearrangement was left unresolved. Shorter templates might have been favored by PCR, but patient and control samples were amplified and corrected together, so both groups would have been affected equally by any skew. In all four CD4+ subsets, TCRB CDR3 length was moderately but significantly shorter in type 1 diabetes patients. Patients with type 1 diabetes made fewer insertions and deleted more nucleotides at VDJ recombination sites, implying thymic rearrangement abnormalities. Naive, central memory and regulatory TCRB repertoires appeared more similar among patients than among healthy donors. Sequencing cDNA rather than genomic DNA could over-represent highly expressing activated cells, although activation and CD3 levels did not differ between groups.

The CDR3 runs 15 residues from the cysteine to the phenylalanine. Only the CDR3 DNA stays, 45 bases, in frame from base 1. Ends trimmed: V by 5 bases, J by 2 bases; bases unmatched to a gene: 8. CDR1 and CDR2, per the germline V gene (reference sequence), are MNHNY and SVGAGI. From each donor, a single peripheral blood sample of around 0.12 L on average was drawn into heparinised tubes. Naive, central memory, regulatory and stem cell-like memory CD4+ T cells were sorted on a BD FACSAria II using a panel including CD45RO, CCR7, CD25, CD127, CD95 and CD27. A purity above 95% was achieved for all sorted populations. PBMCs were isolated right away by Lymphoprep density gradient centrifugation and were stained directly, without culture. So that batch effects would be minimized, each experiment stained and sorted samples in pairs, pairing one healthy donor with one patient. The entire isolated RNA was reverse transcribed using the High Capacity cDNA Reverse Transcription Kit, and thus expressed TCRB transcripts were sequenced. Deep immunoSEQ sequencing was applied to naive, central memory and regulatory T cell samples, giving an average of about 3.6 million total reads per sample. Sorted cells were lysed in RLT buffer and RNA was extracted with DNase-treated RNeasy Micro or Mini kits, depending on cell number. To prevent cross-contamination, every cell subset was processed on its own, while patient and healthy donor samples were processed together. Using the immunoSEQ multiplex PCR, TCRB sequences were amplified from cDNA into 87-bp fragments spanning the CDR3 region. Sequencing of the amplicons was performed on the Illumina HiSeq platform. The authors' pipeline ran thus. Synthetic template baselines were used to correct PCR bias computationally, reads within Hamming distance 2 were collapsed, and singletons that could not be merged were discarded. Reads were aligned against IMGT to assign V, D and J genes, CDR3 length and insertions or deletions at six rearrangement sites. Within each subset, clonotype counts were normalized to sorted cell number, after which true diversity and Gini coefficients were computed with the tcR R package. The overlap coefficient, calculated on TCRB nucleotide sequences, was used to quantify repertoire sharing. TCRdb took this table from immuneACCESS and kept in-frame rearrangements with V and J called. Such tables lack part of the clones; where checked against another copy, unresolved V genes explain under half of the gap, and the rest is unexplained. The V and J calls and clone size were taken over from that table, and D and trimming were inferred from the DNA. The sample yields 40,000 to 45,000 clones; approximately 56% were counted once. Together, the top ten hold roughly 2% of the sample.

Comments on this clone: Its antigen is currently not known. No base quality information exists; no much larger clone differs at one position.

This sequence uses TRBV6-6 and TRBJ2-7, with 8 bases aligning to TRBD1. This TCR was recovered from a woman aged 18-29 years in good health. The sample was Tregs from blood. The sample's cell subset or site label, decoded: regulatory CD4+ T cells. The nucleotide sequence reads as follows: TGTGCCAGCAGTGGGGGACAGGCGATGACCTACGAGCAGTACTTC. Translated, it reads CASSGGQAMTYEQYF.